This T cell receptor (beta chain) was retrieved from a study of blood T cell repertoires in COVID-19 (dated by TCRdb to about 2020). Notes on the research overall: Collaborator samples came from the United States, Italy and Spain and covered acute and convalescent phases of COVID-19. The repertoires were made available in a free public database intended to serve as a resource for research on the immune response to SARS-CoV-2. Subjects who had been exposed to COVID-19, were actively infected with it, or had recovered from it provided the deeply sampled blood TCRbeta repertoires that made up the dataset. The samples were drawn from two sources: the first 160 participants of the ongoing ImmuneRACE study, and 1,254 subjects contributed by 6 global collaborators. The material from the prospective study consisted of cDNA or gDNA derived from T cells, B-cell-depleted T cells, or PBMCs. HLA class I and class II types, where available, came from metadata supplied by the sample provider rather than from assay-based typing. The sample metadata nearly always contained a de-identified subject ID, COVID-19 status, age in years and sex. The investigation overall reported the following: The amount of clinical and demographic metadata varied by source and participant and was provided uncurated.

Remarks on this clone: Its antigen is currently not known. Qualities for individual bases were not recorded, and no much larger clone is one base off.

From V the trimming removes 4 bases and from J it removes 2 bases, while the gene matches leave 3 bases of the junction unaccounted for. The germline V gene (reference sequence) yields LGHDT for CDR1 and YNNKEL for CDR2. From its cysteine to its phenylalanine, the CDR3 spans 14 amino acids. Only the CDR3 part of the read is kept: 42 bases, read in frame from the first base. Each collaborating institution followed its own protocols to collect whole blood in K2EDTA tubes. For TCRbeta analysis, collaborator samples were shipped as frozen whole blood, as isolated PBMCs, or as DNA extracted from either sample type. TCRbeta CDR3 regions were amplified from genomic DNA using the immunoSEQ Assay, a bias-controlled multiplex PCR. Concerning the study's data processing: The number of nucleated cells in each sample was estimated from the amplification of reference gene primers within the assay. To quantify the absolute abundance of each unique TCRbeta CDR3 rearrangement, sequence reads were collapsed and filtered. For each sample, productive Simpson clonality was calculated by taking the square root of Simpson's diversity index across productive rearrangements. TCRdb obtained this table from immuneACCESS and retained in-frame rearrangements with V and J assigned. These tables miss some clones; where compared with another copy, unresolved V genes account for less than half of the shortfall, and the remainder is unexplained. V and J calls and clone size are those listed in that table; D and trimming were worked out from the DNA. For this sample the table gives 300,000 or so clones, of which about nine tenths were detected only once. Approximately 4% of the sample belongs to the ten largest clones.

Sequenced input: peripheral blood. The rearranged segments are TRBV3-1 (or the pseudogene TRBV3-2) and TRBJ2-3, and 7 junctional nucleotides match TRBD1. The source of this sequence is a woman between 35 and 50 years old with acute or convalescent COVID-19. The encoded CDR3 is CASSPQGITDTQYF. The nucleotides are TGTGCCAGCAGCCCACAGGGGATCACAGATACGCAGTATTTT.